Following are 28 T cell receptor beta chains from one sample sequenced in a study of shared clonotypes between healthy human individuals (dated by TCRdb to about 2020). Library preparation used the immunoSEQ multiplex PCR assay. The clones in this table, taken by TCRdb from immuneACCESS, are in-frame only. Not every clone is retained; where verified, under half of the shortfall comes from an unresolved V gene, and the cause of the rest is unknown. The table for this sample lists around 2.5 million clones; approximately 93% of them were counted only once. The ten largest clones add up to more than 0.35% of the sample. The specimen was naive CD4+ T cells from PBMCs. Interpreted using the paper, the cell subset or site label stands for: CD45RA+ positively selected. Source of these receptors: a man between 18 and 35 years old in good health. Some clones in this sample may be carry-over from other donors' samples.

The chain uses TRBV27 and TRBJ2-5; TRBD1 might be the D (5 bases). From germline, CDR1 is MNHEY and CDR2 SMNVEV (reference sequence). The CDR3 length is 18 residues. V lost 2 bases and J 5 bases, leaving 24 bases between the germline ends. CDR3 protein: CASSLGQGAAPPGETQYF. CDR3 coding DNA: TGTGCCAGCAGTTTAGGGCAGGGCGCGGCTCCCCCAGGTGAGACCCAGTACTTC.

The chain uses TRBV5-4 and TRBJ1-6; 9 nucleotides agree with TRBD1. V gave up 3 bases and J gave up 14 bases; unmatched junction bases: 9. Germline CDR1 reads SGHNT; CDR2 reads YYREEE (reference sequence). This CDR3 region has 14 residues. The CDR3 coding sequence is TGTGCCAGCAGCTCTACCGGGACAGGGCCCTCCCTCCACTTT. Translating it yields CASSSTGTGPSLHF.

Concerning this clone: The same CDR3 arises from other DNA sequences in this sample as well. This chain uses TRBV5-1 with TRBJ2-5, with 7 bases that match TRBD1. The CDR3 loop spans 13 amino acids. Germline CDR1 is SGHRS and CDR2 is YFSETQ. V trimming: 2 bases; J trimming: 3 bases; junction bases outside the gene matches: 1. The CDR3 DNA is TGCGCCAGCAGCTTTCAGGGGGAAGAGACCCAGTACTTC. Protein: CASSFQGEETQYF.

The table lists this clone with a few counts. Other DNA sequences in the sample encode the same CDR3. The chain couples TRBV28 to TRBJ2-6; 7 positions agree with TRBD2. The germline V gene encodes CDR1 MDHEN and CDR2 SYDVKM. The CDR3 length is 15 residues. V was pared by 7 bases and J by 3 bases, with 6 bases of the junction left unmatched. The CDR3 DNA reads TGTGCCAGCACATCGGGGGGAAGTGGGGCCAACGTCCTGACTTTC. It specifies CASTSGGSGANVLTF.

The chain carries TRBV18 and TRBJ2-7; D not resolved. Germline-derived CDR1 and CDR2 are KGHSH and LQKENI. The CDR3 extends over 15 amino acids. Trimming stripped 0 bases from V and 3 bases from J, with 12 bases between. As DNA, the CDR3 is TGTGCCAGCTCACCACCTGGCACCGTCGGCTACGAGCAGTACTTC. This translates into CASSPPGTVGYEQYF.

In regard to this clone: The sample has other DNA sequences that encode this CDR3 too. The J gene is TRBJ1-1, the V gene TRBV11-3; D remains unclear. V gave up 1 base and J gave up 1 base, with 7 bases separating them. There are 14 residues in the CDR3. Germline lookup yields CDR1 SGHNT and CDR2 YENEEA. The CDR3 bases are TGTGCCAGCAGCTTAGGCCGGGGGAACACTGAAGCTTTCTTT. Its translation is CASSLGRGNTEAFF.

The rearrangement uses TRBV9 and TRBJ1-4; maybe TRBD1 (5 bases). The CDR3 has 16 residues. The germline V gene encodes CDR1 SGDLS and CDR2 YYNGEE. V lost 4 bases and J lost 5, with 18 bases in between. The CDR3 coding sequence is TGTGCCAGCAGCCCTACCTTCGGGGGGGGGAATGAAAAACTGTTTTTT. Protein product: CASSPTFGGGNEKLFF. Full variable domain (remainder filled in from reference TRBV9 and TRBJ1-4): DSGVTQTPKHLITATGQRVTLRCSPRSGDLSVYWYQQSLDQGLQFLIQYYNGEERAKGNILERFSAQQFPDLHSELNLSSLELGDSALYFCASSPTFGGGNEKLFFGSGTQLSVL.

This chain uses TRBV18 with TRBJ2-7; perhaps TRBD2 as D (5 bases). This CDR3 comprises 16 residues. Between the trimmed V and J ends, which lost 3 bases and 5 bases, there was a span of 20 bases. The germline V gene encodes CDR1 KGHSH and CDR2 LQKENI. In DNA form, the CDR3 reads TGTGCCAGCTCACCCCAGAGGGAAGTAATCATTGACGAGCAGTACTTC. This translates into CASSPQREVIIDEQYF.

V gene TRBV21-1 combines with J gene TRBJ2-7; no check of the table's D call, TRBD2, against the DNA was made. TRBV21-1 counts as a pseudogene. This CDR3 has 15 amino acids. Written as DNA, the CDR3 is TGTGCCAGCAGTGGGACTAGCGGGATGCTCCACGAGCAGTACTTC. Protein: CASSGTSGMLHEQYF.

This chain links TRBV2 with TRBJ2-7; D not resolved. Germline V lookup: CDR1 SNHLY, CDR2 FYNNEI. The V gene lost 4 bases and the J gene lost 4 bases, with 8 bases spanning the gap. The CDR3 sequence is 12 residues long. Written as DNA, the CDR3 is TGTGCCAGCAGTGTTCTACGATACGAGCAGTACTTC. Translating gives CASSVLRYEQYF.

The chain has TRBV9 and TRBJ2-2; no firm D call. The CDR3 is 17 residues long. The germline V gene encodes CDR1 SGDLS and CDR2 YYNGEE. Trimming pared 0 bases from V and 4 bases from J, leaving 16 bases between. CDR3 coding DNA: TGTGCCAGCAGCGTAGCTAACACACCCTTAGTCACCGGGGAGCTGTTTTTT. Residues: CASSVANTPLVTGELFF. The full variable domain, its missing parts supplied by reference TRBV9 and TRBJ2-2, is DSGVTQTPKHLITATGQRVTLRCSPRSGDLSVYWYQQSLDQGLQFLIQYYNGEERAKGNILERFSAQQFPDLHSELNLSSLELGDSALYFCASSVANTPLVTGELFFGEGSRLTVL.

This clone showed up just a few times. CDR3 region: CTSRGTGEAFF. CDR3 nucleotides: TGCACCAGTCGGGGAACAGGTGAAGCTTTCTTT. The chain recombines TRBV29-1 with TRBJ1-1, with D possibly being TRBD1 (5 bases). CDR3 length equals 11 residues. Germline V CDR1 and CDR2: SQVTM, ANQGSEA.

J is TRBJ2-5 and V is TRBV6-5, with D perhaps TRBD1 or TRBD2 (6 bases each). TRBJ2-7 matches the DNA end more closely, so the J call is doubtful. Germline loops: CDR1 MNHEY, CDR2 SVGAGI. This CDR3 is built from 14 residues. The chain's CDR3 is CASRRQEGAYEQYF. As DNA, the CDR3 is TGTGCCAGCAGGCGACAGGAGGGGGCCTACGAGCAGTACTTC.

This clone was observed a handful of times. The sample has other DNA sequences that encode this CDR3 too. DNA of the CDR3: TGCGCCAGCAGCACGGGACAGAACTATGGCTACACCTTC. It specifies CASSTGQNYGYTF. The chain uses TRBV5-1 and TRBJ1-2; TRBD1 matches at 7 bases. The CDR3 is made up of 13 amino acids. Germline CDR1 SGHRS, CDR2 YFSETQ. Trimming cost V 4 bases and J 2 bases; bases outside gene matches: 2.

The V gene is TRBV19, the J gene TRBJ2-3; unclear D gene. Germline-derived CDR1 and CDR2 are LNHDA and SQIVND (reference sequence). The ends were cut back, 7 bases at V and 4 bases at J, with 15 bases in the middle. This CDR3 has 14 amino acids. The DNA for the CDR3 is TGTGCCAGTAAGGACGGGTCCCGGTCAGATACGCAGTATTTT. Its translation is CASKDGSRSDTQYF.

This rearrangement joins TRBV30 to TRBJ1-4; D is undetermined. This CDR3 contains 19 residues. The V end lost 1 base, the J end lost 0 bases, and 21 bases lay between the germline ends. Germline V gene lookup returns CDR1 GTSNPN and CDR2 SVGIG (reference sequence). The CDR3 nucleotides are TGTGCCTGGAGTGCTGTAACGGGCTGGCCAGCTCCAACTAATGAAAAACTGTTTTTT. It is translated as CAWSAVTGWPAPTNEKLFF.

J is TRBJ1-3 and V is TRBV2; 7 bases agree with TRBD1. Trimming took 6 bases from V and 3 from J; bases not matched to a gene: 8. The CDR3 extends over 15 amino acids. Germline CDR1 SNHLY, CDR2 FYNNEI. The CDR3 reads CASRETGYRGNTIYF. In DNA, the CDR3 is TGTGCCAGCAGGGAGACAGGGTATCGTGGAAACACCATATATTTT.

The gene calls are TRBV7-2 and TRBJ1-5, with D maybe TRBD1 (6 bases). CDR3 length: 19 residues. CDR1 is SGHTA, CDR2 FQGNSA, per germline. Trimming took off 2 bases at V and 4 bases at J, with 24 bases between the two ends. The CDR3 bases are TGTGCCAGCAGCTTACGCCAGATTGGGGCAGGGGCCCTGAATCAGCCCCAGCATTTT. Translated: CASSLRQIGAGALNQPQHF.

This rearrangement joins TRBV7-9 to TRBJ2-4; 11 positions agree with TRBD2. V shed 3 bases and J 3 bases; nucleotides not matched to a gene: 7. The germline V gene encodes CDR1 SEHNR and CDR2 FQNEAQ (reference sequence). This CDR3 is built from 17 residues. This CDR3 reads CASSFSLAGEGKNIQYF. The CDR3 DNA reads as TGTGCCAGCAGCTTTTCACTAGCGGGAGAGGGCAAAAACATTCAGTACTTC.

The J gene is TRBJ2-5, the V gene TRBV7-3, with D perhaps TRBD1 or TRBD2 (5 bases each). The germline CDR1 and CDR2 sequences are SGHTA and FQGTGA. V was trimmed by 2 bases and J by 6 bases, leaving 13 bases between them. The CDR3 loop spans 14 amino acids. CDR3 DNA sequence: TGTGCCAGCAGCTTATTTGGGGGAAAACAGACCCAGTACTTC. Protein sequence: CASSLFGGKQTQYF.

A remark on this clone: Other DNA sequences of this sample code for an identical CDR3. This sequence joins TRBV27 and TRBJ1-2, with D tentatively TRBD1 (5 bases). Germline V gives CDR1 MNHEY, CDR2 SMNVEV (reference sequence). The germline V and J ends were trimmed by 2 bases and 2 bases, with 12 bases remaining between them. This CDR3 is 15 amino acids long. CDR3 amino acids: CASSLRRGGNYGYTF. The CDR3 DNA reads TGTGCCAGCAGTTTACGTCGCGGGGGGAACTATGGCTACACCTTC.

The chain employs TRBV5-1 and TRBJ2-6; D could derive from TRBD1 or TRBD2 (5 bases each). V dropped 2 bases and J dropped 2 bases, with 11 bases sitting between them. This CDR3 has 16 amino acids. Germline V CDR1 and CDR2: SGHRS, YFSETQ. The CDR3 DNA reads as TGCGCCAGCAGCTTTGAGGGGTACGCTGGGGCCAACGTCCTGACTTTC. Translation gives CASSFEGYAGANVLTF.

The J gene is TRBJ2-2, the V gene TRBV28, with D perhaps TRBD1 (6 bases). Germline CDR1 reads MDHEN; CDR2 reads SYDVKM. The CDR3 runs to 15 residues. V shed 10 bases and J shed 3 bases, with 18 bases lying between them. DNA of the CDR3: TGTGCCATCCTAAGCCGGGACACACACACCGGGGAGCTGTTTTTT. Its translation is CAILSRDTHTGELFF.

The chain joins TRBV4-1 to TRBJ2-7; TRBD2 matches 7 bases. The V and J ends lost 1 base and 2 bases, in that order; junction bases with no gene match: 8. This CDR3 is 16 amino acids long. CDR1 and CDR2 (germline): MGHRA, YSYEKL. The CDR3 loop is CASSQGWSGVTYEQYF. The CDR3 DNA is TGCGCCAGCAGCCAAGGGTGGAGCGGGGTTACCTACGAGCAGTACTTC.

In nucleotides, the CDR3 is TGTGCCAGCAGCGTACTAGCCCCAGGTAATGAGCAGTTCTTC. Its translation: CASSVLAPGNEQFF. The V gene is TRBV9, the J gene TRBJ2-1; a possible D gene is TRBD2 (5 bases). CDR1 SGDLS and CDR2 YYNGEE come from the germline V gene. The CDR3 has 14 amino acids. Trimming took off 1 base at V and 7 bases at J, with 12 bases between the two ends.

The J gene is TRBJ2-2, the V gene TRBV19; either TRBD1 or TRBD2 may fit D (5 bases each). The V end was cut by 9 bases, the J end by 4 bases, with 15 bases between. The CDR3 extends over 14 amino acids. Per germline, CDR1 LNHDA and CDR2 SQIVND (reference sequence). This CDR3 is CASRGFIGTGELFF. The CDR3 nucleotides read TGTGCCAGCCGGGGCTTCATAGGCACCGGGGAGCTGTTTTTT.

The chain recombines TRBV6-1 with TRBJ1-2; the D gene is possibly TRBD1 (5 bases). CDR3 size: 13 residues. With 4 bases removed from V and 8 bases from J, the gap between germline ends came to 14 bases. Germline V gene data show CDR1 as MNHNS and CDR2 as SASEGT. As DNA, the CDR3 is TGTGCCAGCAGTGGGACCCGCGGGGGGGGCTACACCTTC. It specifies CASSGTRGGGYTF.

CDR3 residues: CASSYRGLTYEQYF. Written as DNA, the CDR3 is TGTGCCAGCAGTTACAGGGGACTAACCTACGAGCAGTACTTC. The V call is TRBV6-6, the J call TRBJ2-7, with TRBD2 identical over 7 bases. This CDR3 spans 14 amino acids. The germline V gene has CDR1 MNHNY and CDR2 SVGAGI (reference sequence). V was pared by 2 bases and J by 2 bases, with 3 bases of the junction left unmatched.